The clone carrying this T cell receptor (beta chain) was seen at least ten times. Its antigen is unknown. This sample is part of a study of T cell repertoires in cytomegalovirus infection. Study overall: From public TCR beta signatures came an indication of both CMV infection and matching HLA type.

The study's findings and limits: Ex vivo responses were dominated by HLA-C-restricted CMV-specific TCR beta clonotypes. Individuals carrying CMV plus the relevant HLA were identified by cumulative frequency of public TCR beta families.

The CDR3 length is 13 residues. Between the trimmed V and J ends, which lost 4 bases and 6 bases, there was a span of 12 bases. CDR1 is SGHTA, CDR2 FQGNSA, per germline. MiXCR, run by TCRdb on the reads, gives a single entry per CDR3 protein. The sample consists of some 450,000 distinct CDR3 sequences, approximately 32% of them appearing once. The sample consisted of PBMCs. The origin of this receptor is a human donor in good health (CMV status not recorded). Some clones in this sample may be carry-over from other donors' samples. The chain carries TRBV7-2 and TRBJ2-5; no firm D call. Here the CDR3 DNA reads TGTGCCAGCAGCTCTGACACTCCTCAGACCCAGTACTTC. This encodes CASSSDTPQTQYF.